These 8 T cell receptor beta chains came from one sample sequenced in a study of cytomegalovirus exposure and HLA in healthy donors. The data were produced by immunoSEQ multiplex PCR, yet TCRdb's version contains in-frame clones alone and is incomplete. The sample holds some 160,000 clones, 88% seen once. Specimen: PBMCs. All receptors come from a man aged 18-30 years in good health and CMV-seronegative.

The chain has TRBV15 and TRBJ2-7; tentatively, D is TRBD2 (5 bases). This CDR3 has 14 residues. Germline CDR1 is LNHNV and CDR2 is YYDKDF (reference sequence). The germline V and J ends were trimmed by 0 bases and 3 bases, with 9 bases remaining between them. This chain's CDR3 is CATSRDVRGYEQYF. CDR3 sequence (DNA): TGTGCCACCAGCAGAGATGTTCGGGGCTACGAGCAGTACTTC.

CDR3 region: CASSPTGEGVGYTF. The CDR3 DNA reads TGTGCCAGCAGCCCTACAGGGGAAGGAGTAGGCTACACCTTC. The V and J genes are TRBV11-2 and TRBJ1-2; 7 bases are a match to TRBD1. The CDR3 is 14 residues long. Germline V gene sequence: CDR1 SGHAT, CDR2 FQNNGV. Trimming at V came to 5 bases and at J to 8 bases, leaving 11 bases not matched to a gene.

The chain carries TRBV6-5 and TRBJ1-5, with 7 nucleotides matching TRBD1. Germline V gene lookup returns CDR1 MNHEY and CDR2 SVGAGI. This CDR3 comprises 13 residues. After removal of 5 bases from V and 5 bases from J, the junction contained 3 bases not matched to a gene. As DNA, the CDR3 is TGTGCCAGCAGTCAAGGGGGCTATCAGCCCCAGCATTTT. Protein: CASSQGGYQPQHF.

J is TRBJ2-1 and V is TRBV30; 7 bases fit TRBD2. Per germline, CDR1 GTSNPN and CDR2 SVGIG (reference sequence). This CDR3 is built from 12 residues. J was trimmed by 6 bases and V by 5 bases; bases with no gene match: 4. CDR3 in amino acids: CAWYGGGNEQFF. As DNA, the CDR3 is TGTGCCTGGTATGGGGGGGGCAATGAGCAGTTCTTC.

The chain carries TRBV7-6 and TRBJ2-5; 9 bases line up with TRBD2. CDR3 length: 15 amino acids. V trimming: 1 base; J trimming: 5 bases; junction bases outside the gene matches: 5. Germline V lookup: CDR1 SGHVS, CDR2 FNYEAQ. The CDR3 DNA reads TGTGCCAGCAGCTTAGGCGGGGGGGCCGGTGAGACCCAGTACTTC. Residues: CASSLGGGAGETQYF.

The chain carries TRBV30 and TRBJ2-5; D possibly corresponds to TRBD2 (6 bases). Trimming removed 4 bases from V and 2 bases from J, with 17 bases in between. Germline assignment: CDR1 GTSNPN and CDR2 SVGIG (reference sequence). There are 15 residues in the CDR3. The CDR3 here is CAWTPLAGGQETQYF. CDR3 DNA: TGTGCCTGGACCCCGCTAGCCGGAGGGCAAGAGACCCAGTACTTC. Variable domain in full (rest from reference TRBV30 and TRBJ2-5): SQTIHQWPATLVQPVGSPLSLECTVEGTSNPNLYWYRQAAGRGLQLLFYSVGIGQISSEVPQNLSASRPQDRQFILSSKKLLLSDSGFYLCAWTPLAGGQETQYFGPGTRLLVL.

This clone was seen only once. This chain links TRBV10-3 with TRBJ2-1; 10 positions match TRBD1. The V segment lost 6 bases and the J segment 5 bases; nucleotides outside the gene matches: 4. Looked up from germline, CDR1 is ENHRY and CDR2 is SYGVKD. The CDR3 spans 14 residues. The CDR3 nucleotides read TGTGCCATCAGAGGGACAGGGGAAGACAATGAGCAGTTCTTC. It specifies CAIRGTGEDNEQFF.

The gene calls are TRBV30 and TRBJ1-5, with a possible D match to TRBD1 (5 bases). CDR3 length: 14 amino acids. The germline V and J ends were trimmed by 5 bases and 0 bases, with 11 bases remaining between them. Germline V lookup: CDR1 GTSNPN, CDR2 SVGIG (reference sequence). CDR3: CAWAGGSSNQPQHF. In DNA form, the CDR3 reads TGTGCCTGGGCCGGGGGGAGTAGCAATCAGCCCCAGCATTTT. Supplemented by reference TRBV30 and TRBJ1-5, the full variable domain reads SQTIHQWPATLVQPVGSPLSLECTVEGTSNPNLYWYRQAAGRGLQLLFYSVGIGQISSEVPQNLSASRPQDRQFILSSKKLLLSDSGFYLCAWAGGSSNQPQHFGDGTRLSIL.